Below, one T cell receptor beta chain is given with its context. This entry belongs to a study of OX40 agonist ivuxolimab in advanced cancers. Study summary: In this trial design, patients received ivuxolimab intravenously at 0.01 to 10 mg/kg every 2 weeks.

The CDR3 is 13 amino acids. Per germline, CDR1 MNHNY and CDR2 SVGAGI (reference sequence). The germline V and J ends were trimmed by 0 bases and 11 bases, with 14 bases remaining between them. Sequenced by immunoSEQ multiplex PCR; TCRdb stores in-frame clones only, minus some. The table shows approximately 130,000 clones, with 85% to 95% occurring only once. This material consisted of CD4+ or CD8+ T cells sorted from blood, taken in a trial of the OX40 agonist ivuxolimab. The sequence derives from an adult with an advanced solid tumor such as melanoma, head and neck, liver or kidney cancer. The chain carries TRBV6-6 and TRBJ2-7; a possible D gene is TRBD1 (5 bases). CDR3 in DNA: TGTGCCAGCAGTTACTCGGAGACAGAAGCTGAGTACTTC. It yields the protein CASSYSETEAEYF.